The clone carrying this T cell receptor beta chain was counted between two and nine times. The record originates from a study of Graves' ophthalmopathy and Graves' hyperthyroidism. Exclusion applied to patients with other autoimmune diseases, uncontrolled infections, pregnancy or lactation. The evidence that diagnosis relied on was clinical symptoms, serum thyroxine, TRAb, thyroid ultrasound and orbital computed tomography. Transcripts of RNA were the source for amplifying TCR beta CDR3 regions. The first round was an RT-PCR with HTBI primers, and the second round was a multiplex PCR. A single record per CDR3 protein comes from TCRdb applying MiXCR to the multiplex PCR reads. The data contain roughly 1.1 million distinct CDR3 sequences, 35% to 40% of them singletons. The V gene lost 3 bases and the J gene lost 10 bases, with 18 bases spanning the gap. The CDR3 sequence is 15 residues long. Germline V lookup: CDR1 MDHEN, CDR2 SYDVKM.

The sequencing sample was made of peripheral blood or thyroid tissue (not recorded which). J is TRBJ1-4 and V is TRBV28; tentative D call: TRBD1 (6 bases). The source is an adult man with Graves' hyperthyroidism. CDR3 DNA sequence: TGTGCCAGCAGTTTGGGTGGACAGTCTAGCGGAAAACTGTTTTTT. Its protein is CASSLGGQSSGKLFF.